The 2 T cell receptor beta chains below all came from one sample that was sequenced in a study of human T cells and chemical hapten exposure. Time point defined: pre-sensitization, week 0. The treatment here: therapeutic diphenylcyclopropenone sensitization with weekly scalp DPC. TCRdb processed the RACE reads anew with MiXCR; each CDR3 protein has one entry. This table holds roughly 380,000 distinct CDR3 sequences, 5% to 6.5% found once. Sequencing was performed on whole blood, taken in connection with sensitization to the hapten diphenylcyclopropenone (DPC). All receptors derive from a woman between 50 and 59 years old with alopecia areata. Some clones in this sample may be carry-over from other donors' samples.

The V gene is TRBV28, the J gene TRBJ2-3; the D gene is possibly TRBD2 (6 bases). This CDR3 comprises 14 residues. Trimming left V 2 bases short and J 4 bases short, with 10 bases between. The germline V gene has CDR1 MDHEN and CDR2 SYDVKM. The CDR3 coding sequence is TGTGCCAGCAGTTTAAGGGCGGGATCAGATACGCAGTATTTT. This encodes CASSLRAGSDTQYF.

This clonotype was detected only a few times. This chain links TRBV7-9 with TRBJ1-1; tentative D call: TRBD1 (6 bases). V gave up 3 bases and J gave up 4 bases, with 12 bases separating them. CDR3 length: 14 amino acids. Germline V lookup: CDR1 SEHNR, CDR2 FQNEAQ (reference sequence). CDR3 in DNA: TGTGCCAGCAGCTTTCTAGGGGGTTCCACTGAAGCTTTCTTT. Translating it yields CASSFLGGSTEAFF.